This is a list of T cell receptor beta chains from one sample in a study of T cells in Graves' hyperthyroidism and ophthalmopathy. TCRdb used MiXCR to reprocess the multiplex PCR reads, holding one entry per CDR3 protein. Of around 240,000 distinct CDR3 sequences listed, 16% were seen once; the top ten hold about 30%. Material: blood. These receptors were obtained from a woman younger than 35 with Graves' ophthalmopathy. CDR3s include the opening cysteine and the closing phenylalanine or tryptophan. D genes are given only for firm matches. Clone size is shown for a subset of rows, as once, few, many or a class of expanded clone.

clone size	D gene	V gene	J gene	CDR3 protein	CDR3 DNA
many	.	TRBV2	TRBJ1-1	CASLTGGTNTEAFF	TGTGCCAGCCTAACGGGAGGGACTAACACTGAAGCTTTCTTT
many	.	TRBV14	TRBJ1-1	CASSQVGTPEAFF	TGTGCCAGCAGCCAAGTAGGCACCCCAGAAGCTTTCTTT
many	.	TRBV7-8	TRBJ2-2	CASSLGRVSTGELFF	TGTGCCAGCAGCTTAGGGAGAGTGAGCACCGGGGAGCTGTTTTTT
many	TRBD2	TRBV12-3/TRBV12-4	TRBJ2-5	CASSLRTSGRAETQYF	TGTGCCAGCAGTTTAAGGACTAGCGGGAGGGCGGAGACCCAGTACTTC
many	.	TRBV20-1	TRBJ1-6	CSARRTLNSPLHF	TGCAGTGCCCGCCGGACCCTTAATTCACCCCTCCACTTT
once	.	TRBV19	TRBJ1-2	CASSPGTYGYTF	TGTGCCAGTAGTCCGGGCACCTATGGCTACACCTTC
many	.	TRBV29-1	TRBJ2-2	CSGRYAGELFF	TGCAGCGGGCGGTATGCCGGGGAGCTGTTTTTT
many	.	TRBV19	TRBJ2-3	CASSPTGTFTDTQYF	TGTGCCAGTAGTCCAACCGGGACCTTCACAGATACGCAGTATTTT
.	.	TRBV19	TRBJ1-5	CASSNWGSSNQPQHF	TGTGCCAGTAGTAACTGGGGATCTAGCAATCAGCCCCAGCATTTT
.	TRBD2	TRBV3-1	TRBJ2-1	CASSQDLAGDNEQFF	TGTGCCAGCAGCCAAGATCTAGCGGGAGACAATGAGCAGTTCTTC
.	TRBD1	TRBV5-1	TRBJ2-7	CASSRKTGGEDEQYF	TGCGCCAGCAGCAGAAAGACAGGGGGCGAGGACGAGCAGTACTTC
many	TRBD1	TRBV27	TRBJ2-5	CASSTGQGETQYF	TGTGCCAGCAGTACGGGACAGGGCGAGACCCAGTACTTC
many	TRBD1	TRBV5-4	TRBJ1-2	CASSLNTGEDYGYTF	TGTGCCAGCAGCTTGAACACAGGGGAGGACTATGGCTACACCTTC
many	.	TRBV6-1	TRBJ1-3	CASSDSQLPGNTIYF	TGTGCCAGCAGTGACAGCCAATTACCTGGAAACACCATATATTTT
.	TRBD2	TRBV19	TRBJ2-3	CASSLAAGGRTQYF	TGTGCCAGTAGTTTAGCCGCGGGGGGGAGAACGCAGTATTTT
many	.	TRBV29-1	TRBJ2-7	CSALRTAEPYEQYF	TGCAGCGCTCTCCGGACGGCTGAACCCTACGAGCAGTACTTC
many	.	TRBV7-7	TRBJ2-7	CASSSHRDSEQYF	TGTGCTAGCAGCTCCCACCGGGACTCCGAGCAGTACTTC
many	.	TRBV28	TRBJ1-5	CASRRQSNQPQHF	TGTGCCAGCAGGAGGCAGTCCAATCAGCCCCAGCATTTT
.	TRBD2	TRBV9	TRBJ2-1	CASSVVGGGPNEQFF	TGTGCCAGCAGCGTAGTGGGCGGGGGGCCCAATGAGCAGTTCTTC
many	TRBD1	TRBV6-6	TRBJ2-3	CASSYEGTALDTQYF	TGTGCCAGCAGTTACGAGGGGACAGCTTTAGATACGCAGTATTTT
many	TRBD1	TRBV13	TRBJ2-7	CASSSPGQGFYEQYF	TGTGCCAGCAGCTCGCCGGGACAGGGGTTTTACGAGCAGTACTTC
few	TRBD1	TRBV7-2	TRBJ2-7	CASSLLDRAYEQYF	TGTGCCAGCAGCTTACTAGACAGGGCCTACGAGCAGTACTTC
.	TRBD1	TRBV11-2	TRBJ2-1	CASSYGTGSFEQFF	TGTGCCAGCAGCTACGGGACAGGGTCATTTGAGCAGTTCTTC
many	.	TRBV4-1	TRBJ1-2	CASSQDGASNYGYTF	TGCGCCAGCAGCCAAGATGGTGCCTCTAACTATGGCTACACCTTC
many	.	TRBV20-1	TRBJ2-2	CSARVRSQSTGELFF	TGCAGTGCTAGAGTTCGAAGTCAGAGCACCGGGGAGCTGTTTTTT
many	.	TRBV10-1	TRBJ1-4	CASLKPGHFDAEKLFF	TGCGCCAGCCTGAAACCGGGACACTTCGATGCTGAAAAACTGTTTTTT
many	.	TRBV6-5	TRBJ2-5	CASSYSRGGIETQYF	TGTGCCAGCAGTTACTCGAGAGGGGGTATTGAGACCCAGTACTTC
.	TRBD1	TRBV12-3/TRBV12-4	TRBJ1-5	CACSFRTGGSRQPQHF	TGTGCCTGCAGTTTCAGGACAGGGGGAAGTCGGCAGCCCCAGCATTTT
many	.	TRBV12-3/TRBV12-4	TRBJ1-1	CASLAPILEMNTEAFF	TGTGCCAGCCTAGCCCCCATACTTGAAATGAACACTGAAGCTTTCTTT
many	TRBD2	TRBV10-1	TRBJ2-7	CASSVSAPGLGSYEQYF	TGCGCCAGCAGTGTCTCAGCCCCGGGACTAGGTTCCTACGAGCAGTACTTC
.	TRBD1	TRBV2	TRBJ2-2	CASSVGGQIIGEPFF	TGTGCCAGCAGTGTTGGGGGACAGATAATCGGGGAGCCGTTTTTT
many	.	TRBV28	TRBJ2-1	CASREVLGANNEQFF	TGTGCCAGCAGGGAAGTCTTGGGGGCTAACAATGAGCAGTTCTTC
.	TRBD1	TRBV6-1	TRBJ1-3	CANRDTFTGVPGNTIYF	TGTGCCAACAGGGATACCTTCACAGGGGTCCCTGGAAACACCATATATTTT
.	TRBD1	TRBV6-1	TRBJ2-2	CASSHQRTGLNTGELFF	TGTGCCAGCAGTCATCAGCGGACAGGGCTAAACACCGGGGAGCTGTTTTTT
.	TRBD1	TRBV4-3	TRBJ2-6	CASSQETGRGANVLTF	TGCGCCAGCAGCCAGGAGACAGGGCGGGGGGCCAACGTCCTGACTTTC
.	.	TRBV28	TRBJ1-5	CASSLGWSRGASNQPQHF	TGTGCCAGCAGCTTAGGGTGGAGTCGGGGTGCCAGCAATCAGCCCCAGCATTTT
many	.	TRBV27	TRBJ2-3	CASSSSQGTDTQYF	TGTGCCAGCAGCTCCTCACAGGGTACAGATACGCAGTATTTT
many	TRBD2	TRBV7-2	TRBJ2-2	CASSSLAGGSTGELFF	TGTGCCAGCAGCTCCTTAGCGGGAGGGTCCACCGGGGAGCTGTTTTTT
.	.	TRBV18	TRBJ1-1	CASEDSYNTEAFF	TGTGCCAGCGAAGACAGCTACAACACTGAAGCTTTCTTT
.	.	TRBV4-1	TRBJ1-4	CASSRGSGDEKLFF	TGCGCCAGCAGCCGGGGGTCGGGGGATGAAAAACTGTTTTTT
many	TRBD2	TRBV5-6	TRBJ2-3	CASSWASGRTDTQYF	TGTGCCAGCAGCTGGGCTAGCGGGAGGACAGATACGCAGTATTTT
many	TRBD1	TRBV2	TRBJ1-1	CASKRQGMNTEAFF	TGTGCCAGCAAAAGACAGGGTATGAACACTGAAGCTTTCTTT
.	TRBD1	TRBV11-2	TRBJ2-7	CASSPGGFGTGGFGSYEQYF	TGTGCCAGCAGCCCAGGTGGATTTGGGACAGGGGGCTTCGGCTCCTACGAGCAGTACTTC
many	TRBD1	TRBV6-6	TRBJ2-1	CASSYSTGGNEQFF	TGTGCCAGCAGTTACTCGACAGGGGGCAATGAGCAGTTCTTC
many	.	TRBV12-3/TRBV12-4	TRBJ1-6	CASSFKASSYNSPLHF	TGTGCCAGCAGTTTCAAAGCGAGCTCCTATAATTCACCCCTCCACTTT
many	.	TRBV7-2	TRBJ2-3	CASSLSVRTTSTDTQYF	TGTGCCAGCAGCTTATCTGTGAGGACCACTAGCACAGATACGCAGTATTTT
many	TRBD2	TRBV12-3/TRBV12-4	TRBJ2-7	CASRNTRTSGSNEQYF	TGTGCCAGCCGAAACACCCGGACTAGCGGGAGCAACGAGCAGTACTTC
many	.	TRBV20-1	TRBJ1-1	CSARGPGRFEAFF	TGCAGTGCTAGAGGTCCGGGACGGTTTGAAGCTTTCTTT
.	.	TRBV20-1	TRBJ1-1	CSARDYLNTEAFF	TGCAGTGCTAGAGATTACCTGAACACTGAAGCTTTCTTT
many	.	TRBV4-3	TRBJ1-1	CASSFSRVLNTEAFF	TGCGCCAGCAGCTTTTCGAGAGTCCTGAACACTGAAGCTTTCTTT
many	.	TRBV28	TRBJ1-2	CASSLSILYGYTF	TGTGCCAGCAGTTTAAGCATCCTCTATGGCTACACCTTC
few	TRBD2	TRBV28	TRBJ2-7	CASSLPGTSGGDEQYF	TGTGCCAGCAGTTTACCCGGGACTAGCGGGGGGGACGAGCAGTACTTC
many	.	TRBV6-1	TRBJ2-7	CASSDGQGPEQYF	TGTGCCAGCAGTGATGGCCAGGGGCCCGAGCAGTACTTC